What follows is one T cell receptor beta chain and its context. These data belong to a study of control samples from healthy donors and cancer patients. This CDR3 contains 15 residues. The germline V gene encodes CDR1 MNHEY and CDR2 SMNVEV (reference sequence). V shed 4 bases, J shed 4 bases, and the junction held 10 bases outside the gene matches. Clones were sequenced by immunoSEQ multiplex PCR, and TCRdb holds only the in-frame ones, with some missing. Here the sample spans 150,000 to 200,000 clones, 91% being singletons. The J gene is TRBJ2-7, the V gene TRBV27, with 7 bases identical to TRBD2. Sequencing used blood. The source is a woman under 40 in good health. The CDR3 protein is CASSYEASGAYEQYF. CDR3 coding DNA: TGTGCCAGCAGTTACGAGGCTAGCGGAGCTTACGAGCAGTACTTC.